Presented here are 2 T cell receptor beta chains from one specimen sequenced in a study of blood T cell repertoires in COVID-19. The table came from immunoSEQ multiplex PCR; TCRdb's copy has only in-frame clones and leaves some out. The sample lists approximately 37,000 clones; more than 70% were seen once. Sequencing was carried out using peripheral blood. Receptors originate from a man aged 55 to 70 with active or convalescent COVID-19.

The chain links TRBV6-6 to TRBJ2-1; the match to TRBD2 covers 10 bases. CDR1 is MNHNY, CDR2 SVGAGI, per germline (reference sequence). Trimming at V came to 5 bases and at J to 0 bases, leaving 7 bases not matched to a gene. This CDR3 comprises 17 residues. CDR3 sequence reads: CASSPLAGASSYNEQFF. DNA of the CDR3: TGTGCCAGCAGTCCCCTAGCGGGGGCCAGCTCCTACAATGAGCAGTTCTTC.

V and J are TRBV5-5 and TRBJ2-7; TRBD1 aligns across 9 bases. Looked up from germline, CDR1 is SGHKS and CDR2 is YYEKEE (reference sequence). V trimming: 3 bases; J trimming: 4 bases; junction bases outside the gene matches: 5. The CDR3 spans 14 residues. CDR3 in amino acids: CASSWDRAGYEQYV. The CDR3 DNA follows: TGTGCCAGCAGCTGGGACAGGGCGGGATACGAGCAGTACGTC.